A single sample gave rise to the 3 T cell receptor beta chains below, sequenced in a study of cytomegalovirus exposure and HLA in healthy donors. Produced via immunoSEQ multiplex PCR; TCRdb's table is partial and in-frame only. The sample carries over 80,000 clones, roughly 85% recorded once. Sequencing used PBMCs. The source is a man younger than 35 in good health and CMV-seropositive.

This clone has only one observation. V usage is TRBV2 and J usage is TRBJ2-7, with 7 nucleotides matching TRBD2. Germline CDR1 is SNHLY and CDR2 is FYNNEI. V shed 3 bases and J 4 bases; nucleotides not matched to a gene: 3. The CDR3 runs to 13 residues. As DNA, the CDR3 is TGTGCCAGCAGTGAGGGAGGGCGATACGAGCAGTACTTC. It yields the protein CASSEGGRYEQYF.

The genes are TRBV11-2 and TRBJ1-2; unclear D gene. With 1 base removed from V and 4 bases from J, the gap between germline ends came to 13 bases. Looked up from germline, CDR1 is SGHAT and CDR2 is FQNNGV. The CDR3 runs to 15 residues. The CDR3: CASSLGGGGSYGYTF. CDR3 sequence (DNA): TGTGCCAGCAGCTTAGGGGGTGGAGGAAGCTATGGCTACACCTTC. The variable domain in full, with the rest retrieved from reference TRBV11-2 and TRBJ1-2, is EAGVAQSPRYKIIEKRQSVAFWCNPISGHATLYWYQQILGQGPKLLIQFQNNGVVDDSQLPKDRFSAERLKGVDSTLKIQPAKLEDSAVYLCASSLGGGGSYGYTFGSGTRLTVV.

This sequence joins TRBV18 and TRBJ2-7, with TRBD1 as a possible D gene (6 bases). V lost 5 bases to trimming and J lost 3 bases, with 8 bases between them. CDR1 is KGHSH, CDR2 LQKENI, per germline. This CDR3 is built from 12 residues. CDR3 protein: CASSSGDYEQYF. For the CDR3, the DNA is TGTGCCAGCTCATCAGGGGACTACGAGCAGTACTTC.